These T cell receptor beta chains were read from a single sample in a study of blood T cell repertoires in COVID-19. The protocol was immunoSEQ multiplex PCR, while the TCRdb copy is restricted to in-frame clones and leaves out a portion. This table has a few hundred thousand clones, around 87% appearing once. The sequencing sample was made of peripheral blood. The source of these receptors is a woman in her fifties or sixties with COVID-19, enrolled during active disease. The CDR3 runs from the conserved cysteine through the conserved F or W. Fields, in order: D gene, clone size, V gene, J gene, CDR3 protein, CDR3 DNA. D genes are given only for firm matches. The size of a clone is reported for some rows only, either as once, few or many, or as a class for expanded clones.

>TRBD1|.|TRBV3-1/TRBV3-2|TRBJ1-2
CASRAQGARANYGYTF
TGTGCCAGCAGGGCACAGGGGGCGAGGGCTAACTATGGCTACACCTTC
>.|.|TRBV7-2|TRBJ1-5
CASSFLASGGGAPQHF
TGTGCCAGCAGCTTTCTGGCGTCGGGTGGCGGGGCGCCCCAGCATTTT
>TRBD2|.|TRBV20-1|TRBJ2-3
CSASRAGGPGTDTQYF
TGCAGTGCTAGTAGAGCGGGAGGGCCCGGAACAGATACGCAGTATTTT
>TRBD2|.|TRBV15|TRBJ2-3
CATSRDLVGAGGGTDTQYF
TGTGCCACCAGCAGAGATCTCGTGGGCGCGGGAGGGGGCACAGATACGCAGTATTTT
>.|.|TRBV28|TRBJ2-1
CASSPLGGSYNEQFF
TGTGCCAGCAGTCCCCTGGGGGGTTCCTACAATGAGCAGTTCTTC
>TRBD1|.|TRBV3-1/TRBV3-2|TRBJ2-4
CASSQASDRGVRGAKNIQYF
TGTGCCAGCAGCCAAGCCTCGGACAGGGGAGTTCGTGGGGCCAAAAACATTCAGTACTTC
>.|.|TRBV5-1|TRBJ1-1
CASSLANSRLQVNTEAFF
TGCGCCAGCAGCTTGGCCAATAGTCGTTTGCAGGTGAACACTGAAGCTTTCTTT
>TRBD1|.|TRBV6-2/TRBV6-3|TRBJ2-4
CASSYTGTGGYNIQYF
TGTGCCAGCAGTTACACTGGGACAGGGGGCTATAACATTCAGTACTTC
>.|.|TRBV5-6|TRBJ1-2
CASSFRGLTNYGYTF
TGTGCCAGCAGCTTTCGCGGACTTACTAACTATGGCTACACCTTC
>.|.|TRBV30|TRBJ1-1
CAWLFGANTEAFF
TGTGCCTGGCTTTTTGGGGCGAACACTGAAGCTTTCTTT
>.|.|TRBV28|TRBJ1-2
CASSSRQGYTF
TGTGCCAGCAGTTCAAGACAGGGCTACACCTTC
>TRBD1|few|TRBV18|TRBJ1-6
CASSPRTGRDSPLHF
TGTGCCAGCTCACCACGGACAGGGCGGGATTCACCCCTCCACTTT
>TRBD1|.|TRBV27|TRBJ1-2
CASSFVLGTATFYGYTF
TGTGCCAGCAGTTTTGTGCTGGGGACAGCGACCTTCTATGGCTACACCTTC
>TRBD2|.|TRBV10-1|TRBJ2-3
CASSDSTSGRHTDTQYF
TGCGCCAGCAGTGATTCGACTAGCGGGAGACACACAGATACGCAGTATTTT
>.|.|TRBV10-1|TRBJ2-1
CASSESSGVNPYNEQFF
TGCGCCAGCAGTGAGTCGTCGGGGGTGAATCCCTACAATGAGCAGTTCTTC
>TRBD1|.|TRBV9|TRBJ2-7
CASSVDQGAMEQYF
TGTGCCAGCAGCGTAGATCAGGGGGCGATGGAGCAGTACTTC
>.|.|TRBV24-1|TRBJ1-2
CATRPGGGPNYGYTF
TGTGCCACCAGACCCGGGGGGGGCCCAAACTATGGCTACACCTTC
>.|.|TRBV5-4|TRBJ1-1
CASSLEPFWNTEAFF
TGTGCCAGCAGCTTGGAGCCCTTTTGGAACACTGAAGCTTTCTTT
>TRBD1|once|TRBV28|TRBJ1-4
CASSLYGQGASTNEKLFF
TGTGCCAGCAGTTTATATGGACAGGGGGCCTCAACTAATGAAAAACTGTTTTTT
>TRBD1|.|TRBV7-2|TRBJ2-7
CASRPARGPYEQYF
TGTGCCAGCAGACCAGCTAGGGGGCCCTACGAGCAGTACTTC
>.|.|TRBV4-2|TRBJ2-2
CASSQEGGTGELFF
TGTGCCAGCAGCCAAGAGGGCGGGACCGGGGAGCTGTTTTTT
>.|.|TRBV28|TRBJ2-2
CASVAAPNTGELFF
TGTGCCAGTGTAGCGGCCCCGAACACCGGGGAGCTGTTTTTT
>TRBD2|.|TRBV6-2/TRBV6-3|TRBJ2-2
CASSALLGAGGDTGELFF
TGTGCCAGCAGTGCGCTGCTGGGTGCGGGAGGTGACACCGGGGAGCTGTTTTTT
>.|.|TRBV5-4|TRBJ1-3
CASSIFSIGGNSGNTIYF
TGTGCCAGCAGCATCTTTTCCATTGGAGGAAACTCTGGAAACACCATATATTTT
>.|.|TRBV6-5|TRBJ1-1
CASKRGNTEAFF
TGTGCCAGCAAGCGGGGGAACACTGAAGCTTTCTTT
>.|.|TRBV7-9|TRBJ1-1
CASTRLAGETEAFF
TGTGCCAGCACTCGCCTGGCAGGGGAAACTGAAGCTTTCTTT
>TRBD2|.|TRBV4-3|TRBJ2-1
CASSQERGLVGGGNEQFF
TGCGCCAGCAGCCAAGAGAGGGGACTAGTAGGGGGAGGGAATGAGCAGTTCTTC
>.|.|TRBV19|TRBJ1-5
CASSIGRRSGDQPQHF
TGTGCCAGTAGTATTGGTAGACGGTCGGGGGATCAGCCCCAGCATTTT
>.|.|TRBV4-3|TRBJ1-6
CASSPLGQLGSPLHF
TGCGCCAGCAGCCCCCTAGGCCAGTTAGGTTCACCCCTCCACTTT
>.|.|TRBV6-6|TRBJ1-1
CASSYGGGMKNTEAFF
TGTGCCAGCAGTTACGGGGGAGGGATGAAGAACACTGAAGCTTTCTTT
>TRBD2|.|TRBV11-3|TRBJ2-7
CASSPRTSGDEQYF
TGTGCCAGCAGCCCCAGGACTAGCGGGGACGAGCAGTACTTC
>TRBD2|.|TRBV7-3|TRBJ2-1
CASSLGGRAYNEQFF
TGTGCCAGCAGCTTAGGCGGGAGGGCCTACAATGAGCAGTTCTTC
>.|.|TRBV28|TRBJ1-4
CASGLQRVKLFF
TGTGCCAGCGGTCTACAGAGGGTAAAACTGTTTTTT
>.|.|TRBV6-2/TRBV6-3|TRBJ1-5
CASSSGYQPQHF
TGTGCCAGCAGTTCGGGGTACCAGCCCCAGCATTTT
>TRBD2|.|TRBV27|TRBJ2-1
CASSLVQGRLAGAYNEQFF
TGTGCCAGCAGTTTGGTACAGGGGAGACTAGCGGGGGCCTACAATGAGCAGTTCTTC
>TRBD2|few|TRBV10-3|TRBJ2-2
CAITNLLAGGTGELFF
TGTGCCATCACCAACCTACTAGCGGGAGGGACCGGGGAGCTGTTTTTT
>.|.|TRBV3-1/TRBV3-2|TRBJ1-1
CASSQGGRGTEAFF
TGTGCCAGCAGCCAAGGGGGGCGCGGCACTGAAGCTTTCTTT
>TRBD2|.|TRBV28|TRBJ2-7
CASMDGGSYEQYF
TGTGCCAGCATGGATGGCGGGAGCTACGAGCAGTACTTC
>.|.|TRBV30|TRBJ2-7
CAWSLTRQAGQYF
TGTGCCTGGAGCCTCACTCGACAGGCCGGGCAGTACTTC
>TRBD1|.|TRBV5-1|TRBJ2-5
CASSGGQAGWETQYF
TGCGCCAGCAGCGGCGGACAGGCTGGGTGGGAGACCCAGTACTTC
>TRBD1|once|TRBV6-6|TRBJ1-4
CASRTGVKLFF
TGTGCCAGCAGGACAGGGGTAAAACTGTTTTTT
>.|few|TRBV18|TRBJ1-1
CASSSFLGANYYTEAFF
TGTGCCAGCTCATCATTCCTGGGGGCCAACTATTACACTGAAGCTTTCTTT
>.|.|TRBV28|TRBJ2-3
CASSLLVQFTDTQYF
TGTGCCAGCAGTTTATTGGTCCAGTTCACAGATACGCAGTATTTT
>TRBD2|once|TRBV28|TRBJ2-3
CASSLSGEGTDTQYF
TGTGCCAGCAGTTTGAGCGGGGAGGGCACAGATACGCAGTATTTT
>TRBD1|.|TRBV25-1|TRBJ2-7
CASSEGGTGLFGEQYF
TGTGCCAGCAGTGAAGGCGGGACAGGGCTTTTCGGCGAGCAGTACTTC
>TRBD1|.|TRBV15|TRBJ2-5
CATSRPDRVAETQYF
TGTGCCACCAGCAGACCGGACAGGGTGGCAGAGACCCAGTACTTC
>.|.|TRBV3-1/TRBV3-2|TRBJ2-7
CASSPRPGTYEQYF
TGTGCCAGCAGCCCCCGACCAGGGACCTACGAGCAGTACTTC
>TRBD2|.|TRBV2|TRBJ2-3
CASSSDGLAGEGDTQYF
TGTGCCAGCAGTTCCGACGGACTAGCGGGAGAGGGAGATACGCAGTATTTT
>TRBD2|.|TRBV10-1|TRBJ2-2
CASSMTSGTGELFF
TGCGCCAGCAGCATGACTAGCGGAACCGGGGAGCTGTTTTTT